The present T cell receptor beta chain was sequenced within a study of blood T cells in healthy people across ages. Study observations and caveats: It was the long-lived donors that had more naive CD4+ cells and higher diversity than aged donors. Measured against age, TCR beta diversity per million T cells decreased in a roughly linear manner.

Primers used in a second PCR of about 7 to 11 cycles were a sample-barcoded 5' primer and a J-beta primer mix. Via MiXCR, TCRdb re-called the 5' RACE reads, giving one row per CDR3 protein. The sample has about 640,000 distinct CDR3 sequences, under 65% seen once; the top ten hold over 35%. The CDR3 contains 15 residues. Germline CDR1 and CDR2: SGDLS and YYNGEE. V was clipped by 4 bases and J by 6 bases, with 17 bases between them. Healthy Caucasian individuals from Russia aged about 6 to 100 served as donors. Regarding this clonotype: No antigen is known for it.

Material for sequencing was blood. This clonotype originated in a man aged 55 to 70 in good health. The V gene is TRBV9, the J gene TRBJ2-1, with TRBD1 as a possible D gene (6 bases). CDR3 nucleotide sequence: TGTGCCAGCAGCACCTACCGGGACATGGGCAATGAGCAGTTCTTC. As protein: CASSTYRDMGNEQFF.